Each of the 7 T cell receptor beta chains below was sequenced from the same sample in a study of blood T cells in healthy people across ages. PCR was performed a second time for about 7 to 11 cycles using a sample-barcoded 5' primer and a J-beta primer mix. TCRdb reprocessed the 5' RACE reads via MiXCR and lists one record per CDR3 protein. This table has over 950,000 distinct CDR3 sequences, roughly two fifths appearing once. The sequenced sample was blood. These receptors originate from a man aged 18 to 30 in good health.

The chain is built from TRBV25-1 and TRBJ2-7, with TRBD1 identical over 8 bases. From germline, CDR1 is MGHDK and CDR2 SYGVNS. V lost 5 bases and J lost 6; bases outside the gene matches: 6. The CDR3 covers 13 residues. CDR3 loop: CASSLQGAGEQYF. CDR3 coding DNA: TGTGCCAGCAGTCTGCAGGGGGCCGGCGAGCAGTACTTC.

This clonotype occurred once. The junction departs from the called germline gene at one end, perhaps through a read error. As DNA, the CDR3 is TGTGCCAGCAGCCCTAGTGTGACTAATGAAGAACTGTTTTTT. Amino acid sequence: CASSPSVTNEELFF. The J gene is TRBJ1-4, the V gene TRBV7-2; D is unclear. The CDR3 sequence is 14 residues long. Germline CDR1 reads SGHTA; CDR2 reads FQGNSA.

The chain combines TRBV10-3 with TRBJ2-2; D gene uncertain. The CDR3 spans 14 residues. Germline V gene sequence: CDR1 ENHRY, CDR2 SYGVKD. The V end was cut by 3 bases, the J end by 7 bases, with 12 bases between. The CDR3 reads CAISDGQNGGELFF. For the CDR3, the DNA is TGTGCCATCAGTGACGGCCAGAATGGCGGGGAGCTGTTTTTT.

The V call is TRBV30, the J call TRBJ2-5; D is unclear. Between the trimmed V and J ends, which lost 3 bases and 11 bases, there was a span of 19 bases. Per germline, CDR1 GTSNPN and CDR2 SVGIG (reference sequence). The CDR3 extends over 13 amino acids. CDR3 in DNA: TGTGCCTGGAGGGCTCGAAGGTGGAATGAGCAGTACTTC. Amino acids: CAWRARRWNEQYF.

In its sample, this clonotype was seen a few times. This rearrangement joins TRBV9 to TRBJ2-1; unclear D gene. Trimming stripped 0 bases from V and 0 bases from J, with 7 bases between. From germline, CDR1 is SGDLS and CDR2 YYNGEE. The CDR3 loop spans 15 amino acids. The CDR3 sequence: CASSVAQSSYNEQFF. DNA for the CDR3: TGTGCCAGCAGCGTAGCCCAGAGCTCCTACAATGAGCAGTTCTTC.

J is TRBJ2-3 and V is TRBV18, with D perhaps assigned TRBD1 or TRBD2 (5 bases each). In germline, CDR1 is KGHSH, CDR2 LQKENI. Trimming pared 3 bases from V and 4 bases from J, leaving 14 bases between. CDR3 size: 15 residues. The CDR3 reads CASSPLNLGADTQYF. The CDR3 bases are TGTGCCAGCTCACCGTTAAACTTGGGGGCAGATACGCAGTATTTT.

The CDR3: CASSLEGTAYYGYTF. The DNA of the CDR3 is TGTGCCAGCAGCTTAGAGGGGACGGCTTACTATGGCTACACCTTC. The chain is built from TRBV11-2 and TRBJ1-2; D is perhaps TRBD1 (5 bases). V shed 0 bases and J shed 3 bases, with 11 bases lying between them. CDR1 and CDR2 from the germline V gene are SGHAT and FQNNGV. This CDR3 is built from 15 residues.